The next 28 T cell receptor beta chains were all read from a single sample in a study of shared clonotypes between healthy human individuals. Assay used: immunoSEQ multiplex PCR; TCRdb lists only in-frame clones, some missing. The sample has approximately 2.5 million clones; approximately 94% are singletons. Specimen: naive CD4+ T cells from PBMCs. Sample subset: CD45RA+ positively selected. The receptors shown here come from a man younger than 30 in good health. Some clones in this sample may be carry-over from other donors' samples.

The rearrangement joins TRBV7-9 to TRBJ2-5; D call uncertain. Between the trimmed V and J ends, which lost 8 bases and 4 bases, there was a span of 14 bases. Germline V lookup: CDR1 SEHNR, CDR2 FQNEAQ (reference sequence). The CDR3 contains 13 residues. The CDR3 sequence is CASAQRGVETQYF. DNA for the CDR3: TGTGCCAGCGCCCAAAGAGGCGTAGAGACCCAGTACTTC.

The rearrangement uses TRBV18 and TRBJ2-7; D is tentatively TRBD1 or TRBD2 (5 bases each). Germline V lookup: CDR1 KGHSH, CDR2 LQKENI. The V end lost 2 bases, the J end lost 2 bases, and 10 bases lay between the germline ends. CDR3 length: 14 amino acids. The CDR3 reads CASSPGTEPYEQYF. The DNA for the CDR3 is TGTGCCAGCTCACCAGGGACGGAACCCTACGAGCAGTACTTC.

Points on this clone: The junction differs from germline at one of its ends, possibly a read error. The gene calls are TRBV2 and TRBJ2-7, with 8 positions matching TRBD1. Germline V gene data show CDR1 as SNHLY and CDR2 as FYNNEI. The CDR3 consists of 11 residues. CDR3 residues: CASSDGQGHPF. The CDR3 region has the DNA TGTGCCAGCAGTGACGGACAGGGTCACCCTTTC.

V and J are TRBV30 and TRBJ2-1, with 7 nucleotides matching TRBD2. The CDR3 is 17 amino acids. CDR1 and CDR2 from the germline V gene are GTSNPN and SVGIG (reference sequence). With V trimmed by 1 base and J by 0 bases, 9 bases remained unmatched. The CDR3 spells CAWSGAWAGASYNEQFF. CDR3 nucleotide sequence: TGTGCCTGGAGTGGGGCGTGGGCGGGAGCCTCCTACAATGAGCAGTTCTTC.

This sequence joins TRBV28 and TRBJ1-4; D ambiguous. Germline V gives CDR1 MDHEN, CDR2 SYDVKM. Deletions cut 7 bases from V and 4 bases from J, with 10 bases between. CDR3 length: 13 residues. The CDR3 spells CASTTHLNEKLFF. Written as DNA, the CDR3 is TGTGCCAGCACCACACATCTTAATGAAAAACTGTTTTTT. The full variable domain, with the rest looked up from reference TRBV28 and TRBJ1-4, is DVKVTQSSRYLVKRTGEKVFLECVQDMDHENMFWYRQDPGLGLRLIYFSYDVKMKEKGDIPEGYSVSREKKERFSLILESASTNQTSMYLCASTTHLNEKLFFGSGTQLSVL.

This chain connects TRBV5-1 to TRBJ1-4; D ambiguous. Trimming shortened V by 0 bases and J by 4 bases, and 7 bases separated the two germline ends. CDR1 is SGHRS, CDR2 YFSETQ, per germline. The CDR3 has 14 residues. Here the CDR3 DNA reads TGCGCCAGCAGCTTGGACCCAAGTAATGAAAAACTGTTTTTT. Translation gives CASSLDPSNEKLFF.

The chain links TRBV27 to TRBJ2-2; 8 nucleotides align to TRBD1. CDR1 is MNHEY and CDR2 is SMNVEV in the germline V gene (reference sequence). The trim removed 5 bases at V and 5 bases at J, leaving 7 bases unmatched. This CDR3 has 15 amino acids. This CDR3 is CASSPGQVRTGELFF. CDR3 DNA: TGTGCCAGCAGTCCGGGACAGGTACGGACCGGGGAGCTGTTTTTT.

The chain joins TRBV28 to TRBJ1-5; 7 bases align to TRBD1. Germline CDR1 reads MDHEN; CDR2 reads SYDVKM. This CDR3 is built from 16 residues. V lost 3 bases and J lost 2; bases outside the gene matches: 7. CDR3 sequence: CASSFSGGQGNQPQHF. CDR3 nucleotides: TGTGCCAGCAGTTTTTCAGGGGGGCAAGGCAATCAGCCCCAGCATTTT.

This clone was seen a single time. This chain connects TRBV11-3 to TRBJ2-1; D not certain. V was pared by 1 base and J by 10 bases, with 8 bases between. The germline gives CDR1 SGHNT, CDR2 YENEEA. The length of the CDR3 is 12 residues. The CDR3 region has the DNA TGTGCCAGCAGCTTAGGGTTAACCGAGCAGTTCTTC. Encoded protein: CASSLGLTEQFF.

Note on this clone: Other DNA sequences within the sample encode an identical CDR3. The V gene is TRBV4-1, the J gene TRBJ2-7; 10 bases are shared with TRBD1. Germline CDR1 is MGHRA and CDR2 is YSYEKL. V shed 3 bases, J shed 2 bases, and the junction held 4 bases outside the gene matches. The length of the CDR3 is 15 residues. The CDR3, as DNA: TGCGCCAGCAGCCATCCGGGACAGGGGACCTACGAGCAGTACTTC. It specifies CASSHPGQGTYEQYF.

The V and J genes are TRBV28 and TRBJ1-2; D perhaps matches TRBD1 (5 bases). CDR1 MDHEN and CDR2 SYDVKM come from the germline V gene. This CDR3 has 15 residues. Trimming shortened V by 3 bases and J by 4 bases, and 15 bases separated the two germline ends. The CDR3 spells CASSLGQGKGYGYTF. In DNA form, the CDR3 reads TGTGCCAGCAGTTTGGGGCAGGGTAAGGGCTATGGCTACACCTTC.

CDR3 residues: CASSQLLPAGQGQETQYF. The DNA of the CDR3 is TGTGCCAGCAGCCAGCTTCTCCCAGCCGGACAGGGGCAAGAGACCCAGTACTTC. V gene TRBV7-6 combines with J gene TRBJ2-5; 9 bases are a match to TRBD1. Germline CDR1 and CDR2: SGHVS and FNYEAQ. Losses at the gene ends were 5 bases for V and 2 bases for J; bases not matched to a gene: 15. This CDR3 has 18 amino acids.

Details on this clone: Other DNA sequences within the sample encode an identical CDR3. The rearrangement uses TRBV10-3 and TRBJ2-7, with D possibly being TRBD2 (5 bases). From germline, CDR1 is ENHRY and CDR2 SYGVKD. This CDR3 has 12 amino acids. Trimming took off 7 bases at V and 0 bases at J, with 7 bases between the two ends. The DNA of the CDR3 is TGTGCCATCAAAGGGAGCTCCTACGAGCAGTACTTC. It is translated as CAIKGSSYEQYF.

Comments on this clone: The sample holds other DNA sequences that translate to the same CDR3. V is TRBV28 and J is TRBJ2-1; the D is unclear. Trimming removed 6 bases at V and 2 bases at J, with 11 bases between. Germline loops: CDR1 MDHEN, CDR2 SYDVKM. This CDR3 has 14 residues. CDR3 sequence (DNA): TGTGCCAGCAGCTCCGCCCAGGCCTACAATGAGCAGTTCTTC. It codes for CASSSAQAYNEQFF.

The chain links TRBV9 to TRBJ2-1; TRBD2 agrees at 10 bases. Unmatched junction bases numbered 10, after V lost 0 bases and J lost 7 bases. CDR1 and CDR2 from the germline V gene are SGDLS and YYNGEE. This CDR3 spans 17 amino acids. The DNA for the CDR3 is TGTGCCAGCAGCGTAGGATCCAGCGGGAGGGCCGGGAATGAGCAGTTCTTC. Amino acids: CASSVGSSGRAGNEQFF.

This rearrangement joins TRBV2 to TRBJ2-7; TRBD2 aligns across 7 bases. The CDR3 is made up of 14 amino acids. J lost 1 base, V lost 10 bases, and 10 bases had no gene match. Germline V gene data show CDR1 as SNHLY and CDR2 as FYNNEI. CDR3: CATRASGLSYEQYF. The CDR3 region has the DNA TGTGCCACCAGGGCTAGCGGTCTTTCCTACGAGCAGTACTTC.

This chain connects TRBV6-5 to TRBJ2-2; 9 bases fit TRBD1. CDR1 MNHEY and CDR2 SVGAGI come from the germline V gene. J was trimmed by 4 bases and V by 5 bases; bases with no gene match: 5. The CDR3 contains 15 residues. CDR3 amino acids: CASSTRQGVTGELFF. The CDR3 region has the DNA TGTGCCAGCAGTACCCGACAGGGGGTCACCGGGGAGCTGTTTTTT.

This clone was recorded once. The V and J genes are TRBV18 and TRBJ2-5; maybe TRBD2 (5 bases). The CDR3 runs 13 residues. V lost 11 bases, J lost 4 bases, and 17 bases lay in between. Germline V gene sequence: CDR1 KGHSH, CDR2 LQKENI. CDR3 amino acids: CASARSGGETQYF. The CDR3, as DNA: TGTGCCTCTGCCAGGAGTGGAGGAGAGACCCAGTACTTC.

V and J are TRBV9 and TRBJ2-3; D unclear. Trimming took off 2 bases at V and 7 bases at J, with 11 bases between the two ends. Looked up from germline, CDR1 is SGDLS and CDR2 is YYNGEE. This CDR3 region has 13 residues. CDR3 sequence reads: CASSVSVLNTQYF. The CDR3 DNA reads TGTGCCAGCAGCGTGTCAGTCCTAAATACGCAGTATTTT.

V and J are TRBV28 and TRBJ1-1, with a tentative D call TRBD1 (6 bases). Germline V lookup: CDR1 MDHEN, CDR2 SYDVKM. The CDR3 is made up of 13 amino acids. Trimming cost V 6 bases and J 4 bases, with 12 bases left between them. The CDR3 nucleotides read TGTGCCAGCAGCCGGGGGGGGCTCACTGAAGCTTTCTTT. Translation: CASSRGGLTEAFF.

Regarding this clone: Other nucleotide sequences from this sample produce the same CDR3. The V gene is TRBV7-9, the J gene TRBJ1-5, with TRBD1 identical over 8 bases. CDR1 and CDR2 from the germline V gene are SEHNR and FQNEAQ (reference sequence). The CDR3 runs to 15 residues. Trimming at V came to 5 bases and at J to 2 bases, leaving 5 bases not matched to a gene. CDR3 bases: TGTGCCAGCAGCAGGACAGGGAGTGGCAATCAGCCCCAGCATTTT. Translated: CASSRTGSGNQPQHF.

The chain combines TRBV30 with TRBJ2-3; D remains ambiguous. This CDR3 comprises 11 residues. Germline CDR1 reads GTSNPN; CDR2 reads SVGIG (reference sequence). V lost 3 bases and J lost 5, with 6 bases in between. The CDR3 region is CAWSWEDTQYF. CDR3 nucleotide sequence: TGTGCCTGGAGCTGGGAAGATACGCAGTATTTT.

This rearrangement joins TRBV18 to TRBJ2-1; D unresolved. CDR3 length: 16 amino acids. From germline, CDR1 is KGHSH and CDR2 LQKENI. V shed 4 bases and J shed 0 bases, with 13 bases lying between them. CDR3: CASSLSAFSSYNEQFF. The CDR3, as DNA: TGTGCCAGCTCACTTTCCGCCTTCAGCTCCTACAATGAGCAGTTCTTC.

The chain employs TRBV7-2 and TRBJ1-3; D is unresolved. The V and J ends lost 0 bases and 0 bases respectively, with 15 bases between them. CDR3 length equals 18 residues. The germline V gene encodes CDR1 SGHTA and CDR2 FQGNSA. CDR3 loop: CASSLALVHQSSGNTIYF. The CDR3 DNA sequence: TGTGCCAGCAGCTTAGCTCTGGTACATCAGAGCTCTGGAAACACCATATATTTT.

Comment on this clone: The sample has other DNA sequences that encode this CDR3 too. CDR3 in DNA: TGCAGCGTCCTCCCGGGCACAGATACGCAGTATTTT. This codes for CSVLPGTDTQYF. V and J are TRBV29-1 and TRBJ2-3; D uncertain. Germline V gene lookup returns CDR1 SQVTM and CDR2 ANQGSEA. The CDR3 extends over 12 amino acids. V was clipped by 6 bases and J by 1 base, with 8 bases between them.

V gene TRBV11-2 combines with J gene TRBJ2-2; a possible D gene is TRBD2 (5 bases). The V gene's germline CDR1 is SGHAT and CDR2 FQNNGV. The V end was cut by 0 bases, the J end by 7 bases, with 12 bases between. CDR3 length: 15 amino acids. The CDR3 sequence is CASSLEIRGGGELFF. CDR3 nucleotide sequence: TGTGCCAGCAGCTTAGAGATTCGAGGAGGCGGGGAGCTGTTTTTT.

The chain links TRBV27 to TRBJ2-3, with D perhaps assigned TRBD1 or TRBD2 (5 bases each). The V gene's germline CDR1 is MNHEY and CDR2 SMNVEV (reference sequence). The V end was cut by 10 bases, the J end by 2 bases, with 13 bases between. The CDR3 length is 13 residues. The CDR3 nucleotides read TGTGCCACCAAGTGGGGGACCACAGATACGCAGTATTTT. It specifies CATKWGTTDTQYF.

The chain carries TRBV7-9 and TRBJ2-5; possible D gene TRBD2, 5 bases. V was clipped by 7 bases and J by 4 bases, with 16 bases between them. The CDR3 is 14 residues long. Germline CDR1 SEHNR, CDR2 FQNEAQ (reference sequence). The CDR3 coding sequence is TGTGCCAGCACCCGAGGGTCAGAGGCAGAGACCCAGTACTTC. This translates into CASTRGSEAETQYF.